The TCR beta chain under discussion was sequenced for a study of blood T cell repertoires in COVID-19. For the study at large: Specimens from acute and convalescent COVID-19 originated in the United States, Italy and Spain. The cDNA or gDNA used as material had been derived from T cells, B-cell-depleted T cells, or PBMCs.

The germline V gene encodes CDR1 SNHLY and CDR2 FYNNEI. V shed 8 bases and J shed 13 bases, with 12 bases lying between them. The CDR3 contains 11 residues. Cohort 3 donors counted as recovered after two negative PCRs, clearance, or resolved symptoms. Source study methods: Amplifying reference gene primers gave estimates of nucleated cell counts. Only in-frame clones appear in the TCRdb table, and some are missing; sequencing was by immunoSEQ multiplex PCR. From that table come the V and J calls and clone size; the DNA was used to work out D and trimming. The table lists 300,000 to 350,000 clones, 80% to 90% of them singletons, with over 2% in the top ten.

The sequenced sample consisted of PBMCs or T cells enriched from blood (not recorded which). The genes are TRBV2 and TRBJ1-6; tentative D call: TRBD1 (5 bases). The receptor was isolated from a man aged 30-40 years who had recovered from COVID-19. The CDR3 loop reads CASAFDSPLHF. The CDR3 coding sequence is TGTGCCAGCGCCTTCGACAGTCCCCTCCACTTT.